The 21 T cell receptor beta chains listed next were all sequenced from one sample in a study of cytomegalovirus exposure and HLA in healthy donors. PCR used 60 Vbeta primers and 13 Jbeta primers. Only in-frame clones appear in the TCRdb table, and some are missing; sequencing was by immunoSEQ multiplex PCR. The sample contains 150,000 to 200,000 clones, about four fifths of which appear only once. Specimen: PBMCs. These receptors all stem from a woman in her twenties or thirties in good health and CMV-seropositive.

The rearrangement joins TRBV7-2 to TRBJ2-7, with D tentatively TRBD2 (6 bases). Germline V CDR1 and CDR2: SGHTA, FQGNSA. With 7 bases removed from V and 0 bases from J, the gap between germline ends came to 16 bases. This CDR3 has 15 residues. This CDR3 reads CASTQSGWDSYEQYF. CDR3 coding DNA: TGTGCCAGCACCCAAAGCGGGTGGGACTCCTACGAGCAGTACTTC. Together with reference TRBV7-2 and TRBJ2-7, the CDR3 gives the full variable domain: GAGVSQSPSNKVTEKGKDVELRCDPISGHTALYWYRQSLGQGLEFLIYFQGNSAPDKSGLPSDRFSAERTGGSVSTLTIQRTQQEDSAVYLCASTQSGWDSYEQYFGPGTRLTVT.

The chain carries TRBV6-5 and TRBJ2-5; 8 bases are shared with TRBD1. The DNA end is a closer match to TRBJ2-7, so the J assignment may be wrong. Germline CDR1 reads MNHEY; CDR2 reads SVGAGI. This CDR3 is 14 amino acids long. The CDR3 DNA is TGTGCCAGCAGTCAGGGGGCTTTTTCCTACGAGCAGTACTTC. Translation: CASSQGAFSYEQYF.

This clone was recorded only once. CDR3 bases: TGTGCCATCAGTGGTCCTTCGGGTGAAGCTTTCTTT. It codes for CAISGPSGEAFF. J is TRBJ1-1 and V is TRBV10-3; D not resolved. The CDR3 is 12 residues long. The germline V and J ends were trimmed by 4 bases and 7 bases, with 10 bases remaining between them. Germline assignment: CDR1 ENHRY and CDR2 SYGVKD.

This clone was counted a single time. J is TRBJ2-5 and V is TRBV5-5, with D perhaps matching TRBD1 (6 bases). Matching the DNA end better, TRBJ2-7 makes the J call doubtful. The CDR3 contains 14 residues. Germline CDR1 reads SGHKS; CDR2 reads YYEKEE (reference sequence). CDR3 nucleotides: TGTGCCAGCAGCTTGGTGGGGGCCAGAAACGAGCAGTACTTC. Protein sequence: CASSLVGARNEQYF.

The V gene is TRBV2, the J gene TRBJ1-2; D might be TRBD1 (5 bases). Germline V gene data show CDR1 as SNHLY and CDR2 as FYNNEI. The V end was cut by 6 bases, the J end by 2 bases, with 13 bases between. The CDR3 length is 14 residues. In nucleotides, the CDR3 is TGTGCCAGCAGGGGGGAGGTGAGCAACTATGGCTACACCTTC. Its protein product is CASRGEVSNYGYTF.

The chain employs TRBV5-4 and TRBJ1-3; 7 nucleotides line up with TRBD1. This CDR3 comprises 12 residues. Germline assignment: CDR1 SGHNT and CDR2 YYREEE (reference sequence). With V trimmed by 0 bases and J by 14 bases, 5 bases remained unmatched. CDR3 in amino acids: CASSLGDSRLYF. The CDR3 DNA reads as TGTGCCAGCAGCTTGGGGGACAGCCGCCTATATTTT.

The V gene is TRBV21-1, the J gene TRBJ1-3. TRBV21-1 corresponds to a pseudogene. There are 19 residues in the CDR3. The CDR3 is CASSKVGGLGGGSGNTIYF. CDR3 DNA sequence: TGTGCCAGCAGCAAAGTGGGGGGGTTAGGGGGTGGAAGTGGAAACACCATATATTTT.

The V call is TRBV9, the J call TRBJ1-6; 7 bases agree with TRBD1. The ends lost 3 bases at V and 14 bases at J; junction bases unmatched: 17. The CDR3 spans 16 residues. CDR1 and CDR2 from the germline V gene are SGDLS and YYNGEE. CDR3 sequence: CASSAGARGDPGALHF. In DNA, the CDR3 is TGTGCCAGCAGCGCAGGGGCCAGGGGGGACCCTGGGGCCCTCCACTTT.

CDR3 protein: CASSLKSRAGGLLSSGANVLTF. The CDR3 region has the DNA TGTGCCAGCAGCTTAAAGTCAAGGGCGGGGGGTTTACTTTCCTCTGGGGCCAACGTCCTGACTTTC. The gene calls are TRBV7-6 and TRBJ2-6, with TRBD2 matching over 8 bases. There are 22 residues in the CDR3. Unmatched junction bases numbered 18, after V lost 2 bases and J lost 0 bases. Per the germline V gene, CDR1 is SGHVS and CDR2 is FNYEAQ.

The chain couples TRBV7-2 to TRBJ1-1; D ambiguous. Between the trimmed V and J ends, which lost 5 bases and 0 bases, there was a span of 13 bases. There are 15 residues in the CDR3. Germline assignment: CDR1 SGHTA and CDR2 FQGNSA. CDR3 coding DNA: TGTGCCAGCAGCCCACCTGACATAATGAACACTGAAGCTTTCTTT. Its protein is CASSPPDIMNTEAFF.

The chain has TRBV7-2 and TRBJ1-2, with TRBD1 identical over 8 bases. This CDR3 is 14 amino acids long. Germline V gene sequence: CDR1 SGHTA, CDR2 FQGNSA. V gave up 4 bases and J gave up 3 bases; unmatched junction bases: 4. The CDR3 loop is CASSSTGDDYGYTF. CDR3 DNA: TGTGCCAGCAGCTCGACAGGGGACGACTATGGCTACACCTTC.

The CDR3 nucleotides read TGTGCCTGGAGTGTAGCCTCAGTGGGTGGGGACAGGGCCAATCAGCCCCAGCATTTT. It codes for CAWSVASVGGDRANQPQHF. The chain has TRBV30 and TRBJ1-5; 9 positions match TRBD1. The CDR3 has 19 amino acids. The J segment lost 3 bases and the V segment lost 0 bases, leaving 15 bases of the junction unmatched. Germline V gives CDR1 GTSNPN, CDR2 SVGIG (reference sequence). The full variable domain, rest sourced from reference TRBV30 and TRBJ1-5, is SQTIHQWPATLVQPVGSPLSLECTVEGTSNPNLYWYRQAAGRGLQLLFYSVGIGQISSEVPQNLSASRPQDRQFILSSKKLLLSDSGFYLCAWSVASVGGDRANQPQHFGDGTRLSIL.

The CDR3 reads CASSRTGFGELFF. The CDR3 region has the DNA TGTGCCAGCAGCCGAACAGGGTTCGGGGAGCTGTTTTTT. V usage is TRBV28 and J usage is TRBJ2-2; maybe TRBD1 (6 bases). Between the trimmed V and J ends, which lost 6 bases and 7 bases, there was a span of 12 bases. This CDR3 has 13 residues. Germline V lookup: CDR1 MDHEN, CDR2 SYDVKM.

CDR3 protein: CASSFSGANEKLFF. In nucleotides, the CDR3 is TGCGCCAGCAGCTTCTCAGGGGCTAATGAAAAACTGTTTTTT. The genes are TRBV5-1 and TRBJ1-4; D possibly corresponds to TRBD1 (6 bases). The germline V and J ends were trimmed by 2 bases and 3 bases, with 8 bases remaining between them. Germline loops: CDR1 SGHRS, CDR2 YFSETQ. CDR3 length: 14 amino acids.

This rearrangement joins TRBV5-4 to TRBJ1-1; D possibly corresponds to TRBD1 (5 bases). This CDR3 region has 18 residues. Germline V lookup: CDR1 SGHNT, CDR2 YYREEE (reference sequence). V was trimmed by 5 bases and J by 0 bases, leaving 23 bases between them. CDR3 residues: CASRGMISGIHMNTEAFF. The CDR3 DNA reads TGTGCCAGCAGGGGGATGATTTCAGGGATTCATATGAACACTGAAGCTTTCTTT.

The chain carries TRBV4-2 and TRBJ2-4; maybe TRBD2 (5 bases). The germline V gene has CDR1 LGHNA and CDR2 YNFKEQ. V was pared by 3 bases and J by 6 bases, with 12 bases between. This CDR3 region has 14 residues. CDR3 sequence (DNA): TGTGCCAGCAGCCACGCTCGGGGTAGAAACATTCAGTACTTC. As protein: CASSHARGRNIQYF.

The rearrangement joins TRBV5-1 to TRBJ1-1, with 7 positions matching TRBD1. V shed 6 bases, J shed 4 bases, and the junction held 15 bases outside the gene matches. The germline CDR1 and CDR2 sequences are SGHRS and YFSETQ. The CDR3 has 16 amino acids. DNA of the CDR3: TGCGCCAGCACCGAGACAGGGCCCCGGGGGGGCACTGAAGCTTTCTTT. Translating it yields CASTETGPRGGTEAFF. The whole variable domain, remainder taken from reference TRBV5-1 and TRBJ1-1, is KAGVTQTPRYLIKTRGQQVTLSCSPISGHRSVSWYQQTPGQGLQFLFEYFSETQRNKGNFPGRFSGRQFSNSRSEMNVSTLELGDSALYLCASTETGPRGGTEAFFGQGTRLTVV.

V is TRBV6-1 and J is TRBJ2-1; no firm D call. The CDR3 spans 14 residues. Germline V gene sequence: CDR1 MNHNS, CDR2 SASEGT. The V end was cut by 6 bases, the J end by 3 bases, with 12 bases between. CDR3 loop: CASSNSLGYNEQFF. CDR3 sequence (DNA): TGTGCCAGCAGCAATTCACTCGGCTACAATGAGCAGTTCTTC.

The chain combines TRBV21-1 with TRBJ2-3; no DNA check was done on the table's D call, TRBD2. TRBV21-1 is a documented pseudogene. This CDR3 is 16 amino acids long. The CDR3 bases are TGTGCCAGCAGCCCCCGAGTAAGCGGGGGGGAGGATACGCAGTATTTT. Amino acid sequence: CASSPRVSGGEDTQYF.

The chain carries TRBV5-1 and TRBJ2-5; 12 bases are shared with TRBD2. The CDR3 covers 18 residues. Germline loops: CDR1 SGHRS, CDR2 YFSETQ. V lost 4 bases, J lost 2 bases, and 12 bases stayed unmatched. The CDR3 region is CASSEPTSGRDPQETQYF. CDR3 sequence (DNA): TGCGCCAGCAGCGAGCCGACTAGCGGGAGAGACCCACAAGAGACCCAGTACTTC.

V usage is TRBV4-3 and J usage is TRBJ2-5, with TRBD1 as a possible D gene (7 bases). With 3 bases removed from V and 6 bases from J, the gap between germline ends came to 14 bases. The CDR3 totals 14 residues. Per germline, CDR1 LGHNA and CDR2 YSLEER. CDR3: CASSQRQGGKTQYF. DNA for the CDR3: TGCGCCAGCAGCCAGCGACAGGGCGGGAAGACCCAGTACTTC.